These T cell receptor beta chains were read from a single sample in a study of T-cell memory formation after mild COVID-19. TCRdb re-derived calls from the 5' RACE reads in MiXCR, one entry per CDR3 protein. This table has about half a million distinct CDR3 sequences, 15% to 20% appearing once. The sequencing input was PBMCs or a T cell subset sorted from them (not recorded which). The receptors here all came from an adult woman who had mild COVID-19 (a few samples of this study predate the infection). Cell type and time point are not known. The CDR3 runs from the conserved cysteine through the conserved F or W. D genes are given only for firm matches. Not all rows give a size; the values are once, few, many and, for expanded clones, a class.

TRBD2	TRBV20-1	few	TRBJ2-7	CSATYGTNYEQYF	TGCAGTGCTACATACGGGACTAACTACGAGCAGTACTTC
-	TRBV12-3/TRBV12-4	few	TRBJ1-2	CASMNRVGPAEGYTF	TGTGCCAGCATGAACAGGGTCGGCCCTGCGGAGGGCTACACCTTC
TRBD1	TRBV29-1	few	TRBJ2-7	CSVERQGVSSYEQYF	TGCAGCGTTGAGAGACAGGGGGTAAGCTCCTACGAGCAGTACTTC
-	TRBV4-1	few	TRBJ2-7	CASSQRTGYEQYF	TGCGCCAGCAGCCAACGTACCGGCTACGAGCAGTACTTC
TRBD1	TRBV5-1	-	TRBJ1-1	CASSFSQGWNTEAFF	TGCGCCAGCAGCTTCTCACAGGGGTGGAACACTGAAGCTTTCTTT
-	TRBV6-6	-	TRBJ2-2	CASRGDIGSTGELFF	TGTGCCAGCCGTGGGGACATCGGGTCCACCGGGGAGCTGTTTTTT
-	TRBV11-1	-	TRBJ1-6	CASSLGPSLHF	TGTGCCAGCAGCTTAGGGCCATCCCTCCACTTT
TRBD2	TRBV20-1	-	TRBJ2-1	CSAGGLAGGLYNEQFF	TGCAGTGCTGGAGGACTAGCGGGGGGCCTCTACAATGAGCAGTTCTTC
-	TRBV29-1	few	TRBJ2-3	CSVEATTDTQYF	TGCAGCGTTGAAGCTACCACAGATACGCAGTATTTT
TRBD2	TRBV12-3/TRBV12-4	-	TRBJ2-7	CASSLGLLSYEQYF	TGTGCCAGCAGTTTGGGACTACTATCCTACGAGCAGTACTTC
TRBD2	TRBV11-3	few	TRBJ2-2	CASSKTSGHYAGELFF	TGTGCCAGCAGCAAAACTAGCGGCCATTACGCCGGGGAGCTGTTTTTT
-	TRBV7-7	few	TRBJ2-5	CASSLSQGLQETQYF	TGTGCCAGCAGCTTATCACAGGGCCTACAAGAGACCCAGTACTTC
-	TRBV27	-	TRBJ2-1	CASSRGGSFNYNEQFF	TGTGCCAGCAGTCGGGGAGGCTCCTTCAATTACAATGAGCAGTTCTTC
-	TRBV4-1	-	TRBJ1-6	CASSQDQGFSYNSPLHF	TGCGCCAGCAGCCAAGATCAGGGATTCTCCTATAATTCACCCCTCCACTTT
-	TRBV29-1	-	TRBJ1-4	CSVEEEYNEKLFF	TGCAGCGTTGAGGAGGAGTATAATGAAAAACTGTTTTTT
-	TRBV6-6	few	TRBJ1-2	CASSSLAGANYGYTF	TGTGCCAGCAGTTCCCTGGCAGGGGCGAACTATGGCTACACCTTC
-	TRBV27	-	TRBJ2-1	CASSLGGLGQFF	TGTGCCAGCAGTTTAGGGGGGTTGGGGCAGTTCTTC
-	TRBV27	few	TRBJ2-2	CASSLTAGAYTGELFF	TGTGCCAGCAGTTTAACAGCAGGGGCCTACACCGGGGAGCTGTTTTTT
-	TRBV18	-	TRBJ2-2	CASSQSSVDISNTGELFF	TGTGCCAGCTCACAATCTTCCGTGGACATCTCGAACACCGGGGAGCTGTTTTTT
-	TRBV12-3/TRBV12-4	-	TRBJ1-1	CASSFRRQAERTEAFF	TGTGCCAGCAGTTTCCGTAGACAGGCCGAACGGACTGAAGCTTTCTTT
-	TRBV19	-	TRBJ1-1	CASSIILSGTEAFF	TGTGCCAGTAGTATAATTCTCTCGGGGACTGAAGCTTTCTTT
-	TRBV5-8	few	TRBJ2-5	CASSLGWGKETQYF	TGTGCCAGCAGCTTGGGTTGGGGGAAAGAGACCCAGTACTTC
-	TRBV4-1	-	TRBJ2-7	CASSPVNSYEQYF	TGCGCCAGCAGCCCTGTTAATTCCTACGAGCAGTACTTC
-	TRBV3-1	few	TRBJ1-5	CASSQVSGTGQPQHF	TGTGCCAGCAGCCAAGTTTCAGGGACTGGGCAGCCCCAGCATTTT
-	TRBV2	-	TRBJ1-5	CASTDGEAGNQPQHF	TGTGCCAGCACCGATGGGGAGGCTGGCAATCAGCCCCAGCATTTT
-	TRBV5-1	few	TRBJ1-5	CASSLAIDQPQHF	TGCGCCAGCAGCTTGGCCATCGATCAGCCCCAGCATTTT
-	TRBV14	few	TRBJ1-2	CASSQDLAGPNGYTF	TGTGCCAGCAGCCAAGATCTGGCAGGGCCTAATGGCTACACCTTC
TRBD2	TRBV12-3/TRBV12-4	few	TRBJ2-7	CASSSTSDLYEQYF	TGTGCCAGCAGTTCGACTAGCGACCTCTACGAGCAGTACTTC
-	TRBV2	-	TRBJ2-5	CASEWGARETQYF	TGTGCCAGCGAATGGGGGGCCCGAGAGACCCAGTACTTC
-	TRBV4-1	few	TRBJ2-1	CASSQVSDSYNEQFF	TGCGCCAGCAGCCAAGTTTCGGATTCCTACAATGAGCAGTTCTTC
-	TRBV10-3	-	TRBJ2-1	CAISEVVASYEQFF	TGTGCCATCAGTGAGGTGGTAGCTAGCTATGAGCAGTTCTTC
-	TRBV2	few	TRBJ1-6	CASSSRVLRDSPLHF	TGTGCCAGCAGTTCCCGTGTCTTAAGGGATTCACCCCTCCACTTT
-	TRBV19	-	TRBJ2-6	CASNDRTGWANVLTF	TGTGCCAGTAATGACAGGACGGGCTGGGCCAACGTCCTGACTTTC
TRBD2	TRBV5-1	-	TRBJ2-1	CASSARTSVNSYNEQFF	TGCGCCAGCAGCGCGCGGACTAGCGTAAACTCCTACAATGAGCAGTTCTTC
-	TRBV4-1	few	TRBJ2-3	CASSQVLRDDTQYF	TGCGCCAGCAGCCAAGTACTCAGGGATGATACGCAGTATTTT
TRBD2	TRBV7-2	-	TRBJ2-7	CASSLSRGLAISYEQYF	TGTGCCAGCAGCTTAAGTCGGGGACTAGCGATTTCCTACGAGCAGTACTTC
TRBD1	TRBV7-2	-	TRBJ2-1	CASSQAGTGYNEQFF	TGTGCCAGCAGTCAAGCCGGGACAGGTTACAATGAGCAGTTCTTC
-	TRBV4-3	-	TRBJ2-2	CASRNIGGQDTGELFF	TGCGCCAGCAGAAACATCGGGGGACAAGATACCGGGGAGCTGTTTTTT
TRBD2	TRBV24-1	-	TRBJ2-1	CATSDWSSGDYNEQFF	TGTGCCACCAGTGATTGGTCTAGCGGGGACTACAATGAGCAGTTCTTC
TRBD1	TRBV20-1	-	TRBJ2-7	CSARLDRVFDEQYF	TGCAGTGCTAGACTTGACAGGGTTTTTGACGAGCAGTACTTC
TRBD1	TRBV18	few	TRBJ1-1	CASSNAGGTDTEAFF	TGTGCCAGCTCAAATGCAGGGGGGACGGACACTGAAGCTTTCTTT
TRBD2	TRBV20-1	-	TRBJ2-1	CSATTSGSRHEQFF	TGCAGTGCTACGACTAGCGGGAGTCGTCATGAGCAGTTCTTC
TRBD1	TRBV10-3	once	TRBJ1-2	CAISGGDSHNYGYTF	TGTGCCATCAGTGGGGGGGACAGCCATAACTATGGCTACACCTTC
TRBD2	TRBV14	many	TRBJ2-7	CASSQDHTVGWGEGPYEQYF	TGTGCCAGCAGCCAAGACCACACGGTTGGCTGGGGGGAGGGGCCCTACGAGCAGTACTTC
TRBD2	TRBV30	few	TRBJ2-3	CAWSPTSGGRVADTQYF	TGTGCCTGGAGCCCGACTAGCGGGGGGCGTGTGGCAGATACGCAGTATTTT
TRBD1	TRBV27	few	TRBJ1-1	CASSSYRGAEAFF	TGTGCCAGCAGTTCATACAGGGGAGCTGAAGCTTTCTTT
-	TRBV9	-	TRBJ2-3	CASSVATEPWTTPADTQYF	TGTGCCAGCAGCGTAGCTACGGAACCTTGGACAACACCCGCAGATACGCAGTATTTT